This T cell receptor beta chain was captured in a study of beta chain features in type 1 diabetes (dated by TCRdb to 2016 to 2019). Background for the entire study: Mean age, gender distribution, total cell number and subset yield were not different between patients and healthy donors. The study compared the TCRB repertoires of sorted circulating CD4+ T cell subsets in recently diagnosed type 1 diabetes patients with those in matched healthy donors. Regulatory and stem cell-like memory subsets were isolated from only 8 patients and roughly eight healthy donors, whereas naive and central memory subsets came from all 30 or so donors. A total of 100 million to 140 million sorted cells were examined across all samples, and the number of cells per subset was strongly correlated with RNA yield.

A single peripheral blood draw of around 100 mL on average was collected from each donor into heparinised tubes. A BD FACSAria II and a panel including CD45RO, CCR7, CD25, CD127, CD95 and CD27 were used to sort naive, central memory, regulatory and stem cell-like memory CD4+ T cells. Purity was above 95% for every sorted population. PBMCs were isolated right away by Lymphoprep density gradient centrifugation and were stained directly, without culture. Samples were stained and sorted in pairs, with one healthy donor and one patient per experiment, so that batch effects were minimized. On the study overall, not on this receptor specifically: Patients with type 1 diabetes made fewer insertions and deleted more nucleotides at VDJ recombination sites, implying thymic rearrangement abnormalities. Type 1 diabetes patients showed a moderate but significant shortening of TCRB CDR3 length in all four CD4+ subsets. The naive, central memory and regulatory TCRB repertoires appeared to resemble one another more closely among patients than among healthy donors. Only small numbers of individuals were included in the HLA sub-analyses, which left unresolved whether HLA type had any influence on TCRB rearrangement. Sequencing cDNA rather than genomic DNA could over-represent highly expressing activated cells, although activation and CD3 levels did not differ between groups. Shorter templates might have been favored by PCR, but patient and control samples were amplified and corrected together, so both groups would have been affected equally by any skew.

This clone was detected only a few times. Its cognate antigen has yet to be identified. Per-base qualities were not stored, and no clone one base away is much larger. The entire amount of isolated RNA was reverse transcribed using the High Capacity cDNA Reverse Transcription Kit, so the sequenced TCRB transcripts were expressed ones. Naive, central memory and regulatory T cell samples underwent deep immunoSEQ sequencing, averaging around 4 million total reads per sample. Sorted cells were lysed in RLT buffer, and RNA was extracted using DNase-treated RNeasy Micro or Mini kits according to cell number. To prevent cross-contamination, every cell subset was processed on its own, while patient and healthy donor samples were processed together. The immunoSEQ multiplex PCR was used to amplify TCRB sequences from cDNA, yielding 87-bp fragments that span the CDR3 region. The amplicons were sequenced using the Illumina HiSeq platform. In the original analysis: PCR bias was computationally corrected using synthetic template baselines, reads within Hamming distance 2 were collapsed, and singletons that could not be merged were discarded. Reads were aligned to IMGT to assign V, D and J genes, CDR3 length, and insertions or deletions at six rearrangement sites. Within each subset, clonotype counts were normalized to sorted cell number, and only after that were true diversity and Gini coefficients computed with the tcR R package. The overlap coefficient, calculated on TCRB nucleotide sequences, was used to measure repertoire sharing. As a proxy for the pre-selection repertoire, out-of-frame TCRB sequences from naive cells were analyzed. TCRdb retrieved this table from immuneACCESS and kept in-frame rearrangements only. Not all clones are present; in checked studies, unresolved V genes account for under half, and no reason is known for the remainder. Clone size and the V and J calls come from that table; the DNA yielded D and trimming. Present in this sample are 310,000 or so clones, approximately 11% of which were seen just once. Clones ranked in the top ten supply approximately 0.016% of the sample.

Based on the germline V gene, the CDR1 and CDR2 sequences are SGDLS and YYNGEE. Including cysteine and phenylalanine, the CDR3 has 15 amino acids. Of all the DNA, just the CDR3 is kept, 45 bases in frame from base 1. Trimming takes 0 bases off V and 5 bases off J; junction bases not matched to a gene: 6. Sequenced: naive CD4+ T cells from blood. The cell subset or site label, as the study defines it: true naive CD4+ T cells. The chain is made from TRBV9 and TRBJ2-3, and TRBD1 aligns with 7 junction nucleotides. The receptor comes from a woman aged 25 to 45 in good health. The CDR3 here reads CASSVDTGALDTQYF. The DNA sequence is TGTGCCAGCAGCGTAGATACAGGGGCCCTAGATACGCAGTATTTT. Beyond the CDR3, the reference TRBV9 and TRBJ2-3 genes provide the residues; the full variable domain reads: DSGVTQTPKHLITATGQRVTLRCSPRSGDLSVYWYQQSLDQGLQFLIQYYNGEERAKGNILERFSAQQFPDLHSELNLSSLELGDSALYFCASSVDTGALDTQYFGPGTRLTVL.